These 26 T cell receptor beta chains share one sample of origin, sequenced in a study of response to subunit inactivated influenza vaccine. TCRdb reanalysed the RT-PCR reads using MiXCR and keeps one entry per CDR3 protein. The sample holds about 570,000 distinct CDR3 sequences, 10% to 12% seen once. The data also belong to a second study, concerning T cells expressing NK-cell markers. That report notes: What made the TCR beta cDNA was 5'RACE template switching with UMIs.

The sequenced sample was PBMCs from blood, obtained on the day of vaccination. The receptors were sampled from a man aged 50-60 years who received an inactivated influenza vaccine.

The rearrangement joins TRBV30 to TRBJ2-6; the D is unclear. Per germline, CDR1 GTSNPN and CDR2 SVGIG (reference sequence). Trimming shortened V by 0 bases and J by 4 bases, and 10 bases separated the two germline ends. The CDR3 runs 15 residues. This CDR3 reads CAWSVDVGGANVLTF. The DNA for the CDR3 is TGTGCCTGGAGTGTAGACGTAGGAGGGGCCAACGTCCTGACTTTC.

The V gene is TRBV7-6, the J gene TRBJ2-2, with 9 bases fitting TRBD2. The CDR3 covers 15 residues. Germline V gene data show CDR1 as SGHVS and CDR2 as FNYEAQ. V gave up 6 bases and J gave up 4 bases; unmatched junction bases: 6. CDR3 sequence reads: CASRPGTSITGELFF. CDR3 nucleotide sequence: TGTGCCAGCAGACCCGGGACTAGCATCACCGGGGAGCTGTTTTTT.

The chain is built from TRBV7-9 and TRBJ2-1; D is tentatively TRBD1 or TRBD2 (5 bases each). V gave up 3 bases and J gave up 7 bases, with 13 bases separating them. CDR1 SEHNR and CDR2 FQNEAQ come from the germline V gene (reference sequence). CDR3 size: 14 residues. In DNA form, the CDR3 reads TGTGCCAGCAGCTTCCCCACTTGGGGGAATGAGCAGTTCTTC. It codes for CASSFPTWGNEQFF.

This chain joins TRBV4-3 and TRBJ2-1; the D is unclear. The CDR3 runs to 15 residues. Germline V gene lookup returns CDR1 LGHNA and CDR2 YSLEER. Trimming shortened V by 0 bases and J by 4 bases, and 10 bases separated the two germline ends. The CDR3 here is CASSQELWAYNEQFF. CDR3 DNA: TGCGCCAGCAGCCAAGAGTTATGGGCTTACAATGAGCAGTTCTTC.

In this sample, this clonotype turned up a few times. The chain uses TRBV7-2 and TRBJ1-6; tentative D call: TRBD1 (6 bases). CDR1 is SGHTA and CDR2 is FQGNSA in the germline V gene. CDR3 length equals 15 residues. V was clipped by 2 bases and J by 7 bases, with 12 bases between them. The CDR3 protein is CASSLMSRGNSPLHF. CDR3 DNA: TGTGCCAGCAGCTTAATGTCCAGGGGCAATTCACCCCTCCACTTT.

The gene calls are TRBV4-2 and TRBJ2-1; 10 bases are shared with TRBD1. Germline V gene sequence: CDR1 LGHNA, CDR2 YNFKEQ. J lost 3 bases, V lost 3 bases, and 8 bases had no gene match. The CDR3 extends over 17 amino acids. The CDR3 reads CASSQGTGELNYNEQFF. CDR3 in DNA: TGTGCCAGCAGCCAGGGGACAGGGGAGTTGAACTACAATGAGCAGTTCTTC.

The chain recombines TRBV29-1 with TRBJ2-5, with TRBD1 matching 8 bases. V shed 7 bases, J shed 5 bases, and the junction held 12 bases outside the gene matches. This CDR3 has 14 amino acids. Germline values: CDR1 SQVTM, CDR2 ANQGSEA. CDR3 DNA sequence: TGCAGCGCCCGACAGGGGACGACTAGGGAGACCCAGTACTTC. This gives the protein CSARQGTTRETQYF.

J is TRBJ2-2 and V is TRBV5-1, with a weak D call TRBD1 (6 bases). The V gene lost 0 bases and the J gene lost 4 bases, with 10 bases spanning the gap. This CDR3 is built from 15 residues. Germline assignment: CDR1 SGHRS and CDR2 YFSETQ. The CDR3 is CASSLERGITGELFF. CDR3 bases: TGCGCCAGCAGCTTGGAAAGGGGGATCACCGGGGAGCTGTTTTTT. The full variable domain, completed using reference TRBV5-1 and TRBJ2-2, is KAGVTQTPRYLIKTRGQQVTLSCSPISGHRSVSWYQQTPGQGLQFLFEYFSETQRNKGNFPGRFSGRQFSNSRSEMNVSTLELGDSALYLCASSLERGITGELFFGEGSRLTVL.

Concerning this clonotype itself: Germline and junction disagree at one end, which may indicate a read error. The chain employs TRBV6-2 or TRBV6-3 and TRBJ2-1; 13 bases fit TRBD2. CDR3 length: 12 amino acids. Germline CDR1 and CDR2: MNHEY and SVGEGT. CDR3: CASSPGTSGTIF. For the CDR3, the DNA is TGTGCCAGCAGTCCCGGGACTAGCGGGACCATCTTC.

This clonotype was detected many times. The V call is TRBV7-9, the J call TRBJ2-7, with unresolved D. With 1 base removed from V and 5 bases from J, the gap between germline ends came to 6 bases. Germline assignment: CDR1 SEHNR and CDR2 FQNEAQ (reference sequence). The CDR3 contains 12 residues. The CDR3 sequence is CASSLGRDEQYF. In DNA form, the CDR3 reads TGTGCCAGCAGCTTAGGTAGGGACGAGCAGTACTTC.

CDR3 DNA: TGTGCCAGCAGCTTAGCGCGGGTAATGGAGACCCAGTACTTC. Protein sequence: CASSLARVMETQYF. V gene TRBV7-2 combines with J gene TRBJ2-5; tentatively, D is TRBD2 (5 bases). The germline V gene has CDR1 SGHTA and CDR2 FQGNSA. The CDR3 is 14 amino acids. V shed 0 bases and J shed 5 bases, with 10 bases lying between them.

This clonotype occurred many times. The rearrangement joins TRBV27 to TRBJ2-3; tentative D call: TRBD1 (5 bases). Germline loops: CDR1 MNHEY, CDR2 SMNVEV (reference sequence). This CDR3 is built from 14 residues. Trimming removed 5 bases from V and 3 bases from J, with 12 bases in between. The CDR3 coding sequence is TGTGCCAGCAGTCGGACAAGGGCAACAGATACGCAGTATTTT. Translation gives CASSRTRATDTQYF.

Here the CDR3 reads CASSPRWGYEQYF. The CDR3 DNA follows: TGTGCCAGCAGTCCCCGTTGGGGCTACGAGCAGTACTTC. The V gene is TRBV27, the J gene TRBJ2-7, with D unclear. CDR1 and CDR2 (germline): MNHEY, SMNVEV (reference sequence). The CDR3 contains 13 residues. The V and J ends lost 5 bases and 3 bases respectively, with 11 bases between them.

As regards this clonotype: At one of its ends the junction is not consistent with the germline gene, which may arise from a read error. This chain joins TRBV2 and TRBJ1-4; D remains ambiguous. Germline CDR1 reads SNHLY; CDR2 reads FYNNEI. This CDR3 spans 15 amino acids. The CDR3: CASSGNGWSNEKLFF. CDR3 coding DNA: TGTGCCAGTAGTGGTAACGGTTGGTCTAATGAAAAACTGTTTTTT.

Ten or more counts support this clonotype. The chain links TRBV7-9 to TRBJ2-3; D uncertain. Germline-derived CDR1 and CDR2 are SEHNR and FQNEAQ (reference sequence). The CDR3 is 13 amino acids. Deletions cut 1 base from V and 4 bases from J, with 6 bases between. The CDR3 reads CASSLGSPDTQYF. CDR3 nucleotides: TGTGCCAGCAGCTTAGGCAGTCCAGATACGCAGTATTTT. Supplemented by reference TRBV7-9 and TRBJ2-3, the full variable domain reads DTGVSQNPRHKITKRGQNVTFRCDPISEHNRLYWYRQTLGQGPEFLTYFQNEAQLEKSRLLSDRFSAERPKGSFSTLEIQRTEQGDSAMYLCASSLGSPDTQYFGPGTRLTVL.

This clonotype was seen a few times. The chain links TRBV7-6 to TRBJ2-1; 9 positions agree with TRBD1. The CDR3 contains 16 residues. Unmatched junction bases numbered 4, after V lost 2 bases and J lost 2 bases. The V gene's germline CDR1 is SGHVS and CDR2 FNYEAQ. The CDR3 sequence: CASSLMGQGTYNEQFF. The CDR3, as DNA: TGTGCCAGCAGCTTAATGGGACAGGGTACCTACAATGAGCAGTTCTTC.

The chain combines TRBV12-3 or TRBV12-4 with TRBJ2-3; 9 bases align to TRBD1. The CDR3 loop spans 15 amino acids. The V and J ends lost 6 bases and 4 bases, in that order; junction bases with no gene match: 8. For the CDR3, the DNA is TGTGCCAGCAGACTCGACAGGGGGGTATCAGATACGCAGTATTTT. This encodes CASRLDRGVSDTQYF.

This clonotype was counted at least ten times. This chain joins TRBV12-3 or TRBV12-4 and TRBJ1-1, with a possible D match to TRBD1 (6 bases). The CDR3 contains 14 residues. Trimming removed 3 bases at V and 6 bases at J, with 14 bases between. The CDR3: CASSLGGGRAEAFF. The CDR3 nucleotides are TGTGCCAGCAGTTTGGGGGGCGGTAGGGCTGAAGCTTTCTTT.

The chain employs TRBV7-6 and TRBJ2-6; D is unclear. Germline V gene sequence: CDR1 SGHVS, CDR2 FNYEAQ. The CDR3 contains 13 residues. V dropped 3 bases and J dropped 3 bases, with 3 bases sitting between them. CDR3 in amino acids: CASSFFGANVLTF. CDR3 coding DNA: TGTGCCAGCAGCTTTTTTGGGGCCAACGTCCTGACTTTC.

J is TRBJ2-7 and V is TRBV12-3 or TRBV12-4; tentatively, D is TRBD1 or TRBD2 (5 bases each). The CDR3 is made up of 15 amino acids. The germline V and J ends were trimmed by 3 bases and 5 bases, with 17 bases remaining between them. The CDR3 region is CASSLGLAGSDEQYF. The CDR3 DNA reads as TGTGCCAGCAGTTTGGGGCTAGCAGGTTCGGACGAGCAGTACTTC.

This chain uses TRBV20-1 with TRBJ1-4; D not certain. This CDR3 has 15 amino acids. V shed 5 bases and J shed 0 bases, with 13 bases lying between them. Germline CDR1 is DFQATT and CDR2 is SNEGSKA (reference sequence). For the CDR3, the DNA is TGCAGTGCTCTGCCCCCTACCGCAACTAATGAAAAACTGTTTTTT. Residues: CSALPPTATNEKLFF.

This clonotype was counted a few times. V gene TRBV4-3 combines with J gene TRBJ2-2; TRBD1 aligns across 8 bases. The CDR3 is 17 residues long. V dropped 4 bases and J dropped 1; count of bases not matched to a gene: 8. Germline V gene data show CDR1 as LGHNA and CDR2 as YSLEER. Here the CDR3 DNA reads TGCGCCAGCAGCCCCTCGACCGGGACAGGGAACACCGGGGAGCTGTTTTTT. Translating gives CASSPSTGTGNTGELFF.

This clonotype was observed once. This chain links TRBV29-1 with TRBJ2-5; TRBD2 is a possible D gene (6 bases). V lost 3 bases and J lost 5, with 10 bases in between. Germline CDR1 and CDR2: SQVTM and ANQGSEA. This CDR3 region has 12 residues. In DNA form, the CDR3 reads TGCAGCGTTGACCGGGAGAGGGAGACCCAGTACTTC. Protein sequence: CSVDRERETQYF.

CDR3 coding DNA: TGTGCCAGCAGACCTAGTAGATCTGCCAAGTTCGAAGATACGCAGTATTTT. Protein product: CASRPSRSAKFEDTQYF. The rearrangement links TRBV7-9 to TRBJ2-3, with D uncertain. Germline V gene data show CDR1 as SEHNR and CDR2 as FQNEAQ (reference sequence). Trimming took 6 bases from V and 5 from J, leaving 24 bases between them. This CDR3 is built from 17 residues.

In the case of this clonotype: An end of the junction differs from the germline gene, which may be a read error. The chain links TRBV12-3 or TRBV12-4 to TRBJ2-5; the D gene could be TRBD1 or TRBD2 (5 bases each). This CDR3 has 14 amino acids. The CDR3 spells CAISLGRFQETQYF. The CDR3 nucleotides read TGTGCCATCAGTTTGGGACGGTTCCAAGAGACCCAGTACTTC.

The chain has TRBV5-1 and TRBJ2-7; D possibly corresponds to TRBD1 (6 bases). Germline loops: CDR1 SGHRS, CDR2 YFSETQ. Trimming pared 0 bases from V and 5 bases from J, leaving 15 bases between. The CDR3 loop spans 15 amino acids. The CDR3: CASSLEFQGSHEQYF. The CDR3 nucleotides read TGCGCCAGCAGCTTGGAGTTCCAGGGGAGCCACGAGCAGTACTTC.